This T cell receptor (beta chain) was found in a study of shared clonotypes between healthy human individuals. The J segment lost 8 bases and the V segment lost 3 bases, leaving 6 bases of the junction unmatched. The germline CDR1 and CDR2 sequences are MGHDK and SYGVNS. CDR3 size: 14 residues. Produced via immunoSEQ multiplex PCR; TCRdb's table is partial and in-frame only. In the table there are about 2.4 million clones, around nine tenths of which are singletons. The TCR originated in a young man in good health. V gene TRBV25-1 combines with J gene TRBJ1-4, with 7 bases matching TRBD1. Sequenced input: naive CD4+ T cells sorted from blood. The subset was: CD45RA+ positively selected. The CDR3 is CASSEEGAGEKLFF. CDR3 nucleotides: TGTGCCAGCAGTGAGGAGGGGGCGGGAGAAAAACTGTTTTTT.